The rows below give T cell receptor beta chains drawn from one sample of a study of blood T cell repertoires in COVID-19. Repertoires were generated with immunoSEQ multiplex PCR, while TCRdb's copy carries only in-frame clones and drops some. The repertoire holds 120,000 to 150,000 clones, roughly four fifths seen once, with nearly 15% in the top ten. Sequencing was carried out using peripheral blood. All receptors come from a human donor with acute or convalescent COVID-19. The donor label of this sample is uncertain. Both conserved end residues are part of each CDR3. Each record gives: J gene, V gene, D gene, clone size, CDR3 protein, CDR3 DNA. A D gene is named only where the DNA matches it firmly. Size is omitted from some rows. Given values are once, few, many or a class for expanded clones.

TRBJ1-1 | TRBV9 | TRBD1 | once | CASSVTAGGNTEAFF | TGTGCCAGCAGCGTTACAGCAGGGGGCAACACTGAAGCTTTCTTT
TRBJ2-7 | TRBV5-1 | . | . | CASSPTGGETYEQYF | TGCGCCAGCAGCCCGACAGGAGGCGAGACCTACGAGCAGTACTTC
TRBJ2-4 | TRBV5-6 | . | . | CASSTGQRHVSAKNIQYF | TGTGCCAGCAGCACTGGCCAGAGACATGTTTCAGCCAAAAACATTCAGTACTTC
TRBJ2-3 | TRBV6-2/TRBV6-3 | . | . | CASSWQDTQYF | TGTGCCAGCAGCTGGCAGGATACGCAGTATTTT
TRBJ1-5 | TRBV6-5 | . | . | CASSLLRVVDQPQHF | TGTGCCAGCAGTTTACTCAGGGTCGTGGATCAGCCCCAGCATTTT
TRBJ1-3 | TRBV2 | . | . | CASSREGVRNSGNTIYF | TGTGCCAGCAGTCGTGAGGGGGTGAGGAACTCTGGAAACACCATATATTTT
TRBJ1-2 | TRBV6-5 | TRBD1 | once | CASRMTGVGYTF | TGTGCCAGCAGGATGACAGGGGTCGGCTACACCTTC
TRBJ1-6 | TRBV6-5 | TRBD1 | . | CASSWDRGNSPLHF | TGTGCCAGCAGCTGGGACAGGGGGAATTCACCCCTCCACTTT
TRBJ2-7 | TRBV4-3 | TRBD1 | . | CASSQGQARYEQYF | TGCGCCAGCAGCCAGGGACAGGCCCGCTACGAGCAGTACTTC
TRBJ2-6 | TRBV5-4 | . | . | CASSLEWRAGANVLTF | TGTGCCAGCAGCTTGGAATGGAGGGCTGGGGCCAACGTCCTGACTTTC
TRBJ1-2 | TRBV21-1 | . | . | CASSKEFSRGSYGYTF | TGTGCCAGCAGCAAAGAGTTTAGTAGGGGGTCCTATGGCTACACCTTC
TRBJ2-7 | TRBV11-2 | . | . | CASSAGPPVGEQYF | TGTGCCAGCAGCGCGGGACCGCCCGTGGGGGAGCAGTACTTC
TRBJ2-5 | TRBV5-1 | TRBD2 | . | CASSLAGGGGETQYF | TGCGCCAGCAGCTTGGCAGGCGGGGGAGGAGAGACCCAGTACTTC
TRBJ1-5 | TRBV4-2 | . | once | CASSQTPGGNQPQHF | TGTGCCAGCAGCCAAACCCCGGGGGGCAATCAGCCCCAGCATTTT
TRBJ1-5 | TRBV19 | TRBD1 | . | CASRKGAGLQPQHF | TGTGCCAGCCGCAAGGGGGCAGGACTTCAGCCCCAGCATTTT
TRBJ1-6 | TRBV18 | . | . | CASSQSGADNSPLHF | TGTGCCAGCTCCCAATCAGGGGCGGATAATTCACCCCTCCACTTT
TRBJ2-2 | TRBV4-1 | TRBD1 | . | CASSHPGTGDPGELFF | TGCGCCAGCAGCCACCCCGGGACAGGGGATCCCGGGGAGCTGTTTTTT
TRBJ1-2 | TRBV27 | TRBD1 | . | CASSEQGNYGYTF | TGTGCCAGCAGTGAACAGGGGAACTATGGCTACACCTTC
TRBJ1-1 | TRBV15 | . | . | CATSRDRGAMNTEAFF | TGTGCCACCAGCAGAGATAGAGGAGCTATGAACACTGAAGCTTTCTTT
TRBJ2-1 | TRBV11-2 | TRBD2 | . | CASSRVAGGYNEQFF | TGTGCCAGCAGCCGAGTAGCGGGGGGGTACAATGAGCAGTTCTTC
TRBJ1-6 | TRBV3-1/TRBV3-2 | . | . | CASSQVGVNSPLHF | TGTGCCAGCAGCCAAGTAGGGGTCAATTCACCCCTCCACTTT
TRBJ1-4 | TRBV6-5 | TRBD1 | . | CASTINRDRGEKLFF | TGTGCCAGCACTATAAACCGAGACAGGGGTGAAAAACTGTTTTTT
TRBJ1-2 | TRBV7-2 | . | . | CASSLKSADYGYTF | TGTGCCAGCAGCTTAAAGAGCGCAGACTATGGCTACACCTTC
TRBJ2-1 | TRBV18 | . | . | CASSRPRGAVPEQFF | TGTGCCAGCTCACGACCCCGGGGGGCCGTTCCTGAGCAGTTCTTC
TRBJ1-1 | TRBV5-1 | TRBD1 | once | CASSQLTGGPGTEAFF | TGCGCCAGCAGCCAACTGACAGGGGGACCGGGCACTGAAGCTTTCTTT
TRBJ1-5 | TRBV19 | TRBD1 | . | CASSADRLNQPQHF | TGTGCCAGTAGTGCGGACAGGCTGAACCAGCCCCAGCATTTT
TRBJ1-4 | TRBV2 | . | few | CASRGGLTNEKLFF | TGTGCCAGCAGGGGGGGGCTCACTAATGAAAAACTGTTTTTT
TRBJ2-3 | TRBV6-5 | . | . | CASRAATDTQYF | TGTGCCAGCAGGGCAGCGACAGATACGCAGTATTTT
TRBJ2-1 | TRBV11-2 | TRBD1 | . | CASSLDPRDRGTRGNEQFF | TGTGCCAGCAGCTTAGATCCCCGGGACAGGGGAACAAGGGGCAATGAGCAGTTCTTC
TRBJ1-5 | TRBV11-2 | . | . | CASSLGPGNQPQHF | TGTGCCAGCAGCTTAGGGCCGGGGAATCAGCCCCAGCATTTT
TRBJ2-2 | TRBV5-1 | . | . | CASSSQGKNTGELFF | TGCGCCAGCAGCTCCCAGGGAAAGAACACCGGGGAGCTGTTTTTT